A selection of T cell receptor beta chains follows, all from one sample in a study of Graves' ophthalmopathy and Graves' hyperthyroidism. TCRdb re-derived calls from the multiplex PCR reads in MiXCR, one entry per CDR3 protein. The sample has 350,000 to 400,000 distinct CDR3 sequences; approximately 16% are singletons. Sequencing used peripheral blood. The receptors stem from a woman aged 18-29 years with Graves' ophthalmopathy. The conserved cysteine and the conserved F or W are not part of the CDR3 here. The order of the fields is clone size, V gene, J gene, CDR3 protein. The size entry is marked missing in some rows and otherwise reads once, few, many or a size class.

>many|TRBV5-6|TRBJ2-5
ASSLTGRQETQY
>many|TRBV27|TRBJ2-5
ASSLGIGQQETQY
>many|TRBV9|TRBJ1-5
ASSVAGGRGQPQH
>.|TRBV28|TRBJ1-1
ASSFEGQGDTEAF
>many|TRBV6-2/TRBV6-3|TRBJ2-7
ASSYDRWLNYEQY
>few|TRBV4-1|TRBJ2-5
ASSQALDRIGETQY
>.|TRBV7-2|TRBJ2-5
ASSPRLFKETQY
>.|TRBV11-2|TRBJ2-5
ASSFIAGVETQY
>many|TRBV7-2|TRBJ1-3
ASSLGMTGNTIY
>few|TRBV7-2|TRBJ2-5
ASSSTVVDETQY
>many|TRBV6-2/TRBV6-3|TRBJ2-2
ASSTGLAGWNTGELF
>many|TRBV28|TRBJ1-3
ASSYPGGSGNTIY
>many|TRBV12-3/TRBV12-4|TRBJ1-1
ASSLRRGGELF
>few|TRBV10-3|TRBJ1-1
AISEARDTTEAF
>many|TRBV6-1|TRBJ2-2
ASWAHGELF
>many|TRBV12-3/TRBV12-4|TRBJ1-5
ASRFAEMPQH
>many|TRBV6-1|TRBJ2-2
ASSEGGNRINTGELF
>few|TRBV28|TRBJ2-5
ASTPGLAGGQETQY
>many|TRBV11-2|TRBJ2-2
ASSPIAGGTGELF